This T cell receptor beta chain emerged from a study of long-term antiretroviral therapy in people with HIV. Notes on this clone: Its antigen is still unknown.

With survey level as its setting, the immunoSEQ assay was v3.0. Here immunoSEQ multiplex PCR was the method, and the copy in TCRdb shows in-frame clones only, minus some. There are just over 20,000 clones in the sample; around four fifths occur only once, and 3.5% to 6% lies in the top ten. General study findings and limits: Spans of CDR3 length were tighter for HIV repertoires than for controls. Therapy changes, viral resistance and ART adherence were not documented in the available data.

Germline V gene sequence: CDR1 SGDLS, CDR2 YYNGEE. The CDR3 is 16 amino acids. Deletions cut 3 bases from V and 7 bases from J, with 19 bases between. The sequence was collected from a man aged 18 to 29 with HIV. The chain recombines TRBV9 with TRBJ2-2; TRBD1 or TRBD2 may be the D gene (5 bases each). The specimen was unsorted PBMCs, collected 0.5 years after starting antiretroviral therapy. CDR3 amino acids: CASSARGRFTVGELFF. Written as DNA, the CDR3 is TGTGCCAGCAGCGCACGGGGACGATTTACGGTCGGGGAGCTGTTTTTT.